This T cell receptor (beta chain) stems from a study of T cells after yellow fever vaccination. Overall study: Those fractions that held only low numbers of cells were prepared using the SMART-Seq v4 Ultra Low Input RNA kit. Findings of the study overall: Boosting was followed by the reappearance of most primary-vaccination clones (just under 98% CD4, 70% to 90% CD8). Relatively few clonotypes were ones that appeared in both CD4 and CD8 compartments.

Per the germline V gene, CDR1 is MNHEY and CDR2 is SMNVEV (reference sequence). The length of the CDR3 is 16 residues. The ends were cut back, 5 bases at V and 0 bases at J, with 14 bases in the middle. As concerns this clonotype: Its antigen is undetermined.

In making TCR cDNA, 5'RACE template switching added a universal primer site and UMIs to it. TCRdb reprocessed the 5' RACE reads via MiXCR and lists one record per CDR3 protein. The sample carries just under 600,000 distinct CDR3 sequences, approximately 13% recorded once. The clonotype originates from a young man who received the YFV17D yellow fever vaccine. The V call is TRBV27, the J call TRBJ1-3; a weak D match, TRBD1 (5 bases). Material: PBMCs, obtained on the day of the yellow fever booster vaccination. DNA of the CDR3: TGTGCCAGCAGTGGGGGTGGACGGAGCTCTGGAAACACCATATATTTT. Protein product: CASSGGGRSSGNTIYF.